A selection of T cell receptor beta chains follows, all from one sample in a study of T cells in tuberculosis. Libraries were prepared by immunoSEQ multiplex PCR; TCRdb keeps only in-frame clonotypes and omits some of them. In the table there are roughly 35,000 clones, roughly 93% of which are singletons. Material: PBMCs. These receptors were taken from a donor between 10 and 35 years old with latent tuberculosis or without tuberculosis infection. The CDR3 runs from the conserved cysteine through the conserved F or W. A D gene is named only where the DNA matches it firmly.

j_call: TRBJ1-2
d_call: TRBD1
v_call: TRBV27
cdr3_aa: CASSTWTGRRANYGYTF
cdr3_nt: TGTGCCAGCAGTACCTGGACAGGGCGGAGAGCAAACTATGGCTACACCTTC

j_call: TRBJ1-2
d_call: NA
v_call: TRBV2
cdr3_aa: CASSRAGANYGYTF
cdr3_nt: TGTGCCAGCAGTCGCGCAGGGGCTAACTATGGCTACACCTTC

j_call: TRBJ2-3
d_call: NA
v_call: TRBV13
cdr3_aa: CASSPLYTGDTQYF
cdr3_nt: TGTGCCAGCAGCCCCTTGTACACAGGGGATACGCAGTATTTT

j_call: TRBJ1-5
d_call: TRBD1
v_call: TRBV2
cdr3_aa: CASLPTGGGQPQHF
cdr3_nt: TGTGCCAGCTTGCCGACAGGGGGCGGTCAGCCCCAGCATTTT

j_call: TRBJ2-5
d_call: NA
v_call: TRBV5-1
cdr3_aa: CASSLVGGGRETQYF
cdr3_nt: TGCGCCAGCAGCCTAGTAGGGGGGGGCCGGGAGACCCAGTACTTC

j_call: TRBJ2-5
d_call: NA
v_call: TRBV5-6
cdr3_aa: CASSLGGLHSNQETQYF
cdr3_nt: TGTGCCAGCAGCTTGGGGGGGCTCCACTCGAATCAAGAGACCCAGTACTTC

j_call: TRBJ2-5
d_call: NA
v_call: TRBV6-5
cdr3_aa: CASSYSGALQETQYF
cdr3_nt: TGTGCCAGCAGTTACTCGGGGGCCCTCCAAGAGACCCAGTACTTC

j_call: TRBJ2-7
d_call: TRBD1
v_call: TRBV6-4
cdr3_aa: CASSLTGGSHEQYF
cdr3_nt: TGTGCCAGCAGTCTGACAGGGGGCTCTCACGAGCAGTACTTC

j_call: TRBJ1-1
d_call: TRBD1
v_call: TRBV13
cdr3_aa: CASSPRQGSLMNTEAFF
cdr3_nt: TGTGCCAGCAGCCCCAGACAGGGTTCCCTGATGAACACTGAAGCTTTCTTT

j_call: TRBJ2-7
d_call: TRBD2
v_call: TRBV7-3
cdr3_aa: CASSLWGGATYEQYF
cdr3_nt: TGTGCCAGCAGCTTATGGGGGGGAGCGACCTACGAGCAGTACTTC

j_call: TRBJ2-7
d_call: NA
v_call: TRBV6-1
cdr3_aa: CAPNVSYEQYF
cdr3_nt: TGTGCCCCCAATGTCTCCTACGAGCAGTACTTC

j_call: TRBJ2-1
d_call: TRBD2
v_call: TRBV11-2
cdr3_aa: CASSLDRLAGGFF
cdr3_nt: TGTGCCAGCAGCTTAGATCGGTTAGCGGGAGGGTTCTTC

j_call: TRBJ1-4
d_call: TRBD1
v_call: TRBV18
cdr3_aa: CASSPGTALAKLFF
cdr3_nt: TGTGCCAGCTCACCAGGGACAGCCCTGGCCAAACTGTTTTTT

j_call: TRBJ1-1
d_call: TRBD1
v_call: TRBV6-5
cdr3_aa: CASWTTGGTEAFF
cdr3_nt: TGTGCCAGCTGGACGACAGGGGGCACTGAAGCTTTCTTT

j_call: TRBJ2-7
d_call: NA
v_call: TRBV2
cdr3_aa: CASRRGGEQYF
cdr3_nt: TGTGCCAGCAGGAGGGGAGGTGAGCAGTACTTC

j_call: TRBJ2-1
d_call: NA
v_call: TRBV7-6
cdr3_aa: CASSLNLGSEQFF
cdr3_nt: TGTGCCAGCAGCTTAAATCTTGGTAGCGAGCAGTTCTTC

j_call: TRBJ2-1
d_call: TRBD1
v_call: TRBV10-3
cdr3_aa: CAISESLGQGARNEQFF
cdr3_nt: TGTGCCATCAGTGAGTCGCTGGGACAGGGGGCTCGGAATGAGCAGTTCTTC

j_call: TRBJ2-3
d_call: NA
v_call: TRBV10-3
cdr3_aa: CAISESKARRSTDTQYF
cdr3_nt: TGTGCCATCAGTGAGTCGAAGGCCCGGAGAAGCACAGATACGCAGTATTTT

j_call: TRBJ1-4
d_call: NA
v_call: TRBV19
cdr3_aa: CASRPYREVEKLFF
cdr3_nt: TGTGCCAGTAGACCTTACAGGGAAGTTGAAAAACTGTTTTTT

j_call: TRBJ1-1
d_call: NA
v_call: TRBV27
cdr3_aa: CASTLNWGGRTFF
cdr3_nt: TGTGCCAGCACCCTTAATTGGGGGGGCAGGACTTTCTTT

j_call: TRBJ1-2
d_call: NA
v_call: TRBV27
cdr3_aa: CASSLSGSGARPLYGYTF
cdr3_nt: TGTGCCAGCAGTTTATCCGGGTCAGGGGCCCGACCTCTATATGGCTACACCTTC

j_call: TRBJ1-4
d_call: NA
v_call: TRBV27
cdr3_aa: CASSPLTVATNEKLFF
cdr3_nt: TGTGCCAGCAGTCCTCTGACAGTTGCAACTAATGAAAAACTGTTTTTT